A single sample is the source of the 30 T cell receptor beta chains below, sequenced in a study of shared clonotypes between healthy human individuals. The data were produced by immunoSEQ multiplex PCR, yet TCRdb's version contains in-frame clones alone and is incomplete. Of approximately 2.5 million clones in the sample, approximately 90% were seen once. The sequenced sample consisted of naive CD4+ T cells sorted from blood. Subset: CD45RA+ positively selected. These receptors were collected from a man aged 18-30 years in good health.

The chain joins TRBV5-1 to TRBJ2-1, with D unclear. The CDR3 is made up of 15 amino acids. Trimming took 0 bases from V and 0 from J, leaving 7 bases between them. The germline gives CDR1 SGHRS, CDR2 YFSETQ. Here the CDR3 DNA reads TGCGCCAGCAGCTTGGGGCCAGCCTCCTACAATGAGCAGTTCTTC. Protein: CASSLGPASYNEQFF.

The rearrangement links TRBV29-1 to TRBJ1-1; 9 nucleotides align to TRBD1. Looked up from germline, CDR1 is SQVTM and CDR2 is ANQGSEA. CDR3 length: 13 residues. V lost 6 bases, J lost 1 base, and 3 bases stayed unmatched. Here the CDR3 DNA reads TGCAGCGTCACGACAGGGGGGAACACTGAAGCTTTCTTT. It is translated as CSVTTGGNTEAFF.

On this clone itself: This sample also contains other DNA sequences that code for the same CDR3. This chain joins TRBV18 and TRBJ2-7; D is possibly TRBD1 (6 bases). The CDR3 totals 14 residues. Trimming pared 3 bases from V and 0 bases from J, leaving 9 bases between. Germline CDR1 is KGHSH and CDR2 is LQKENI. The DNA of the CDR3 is TGTGCCAGCTCACCCGACAGGAACTCCTACGAGCAGTACTTC. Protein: CASSPDRNSYEQYF.

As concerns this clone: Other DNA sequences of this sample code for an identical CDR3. CDR3 loop: CASSSTGANTEAFF. The CDR3 nucleotides are TGTGCCAGCAGTTCGACAGGGGCGAACACTGAAGCTTTCTTT. V gene TRBV6-6 combines with J gene TRBJ1-1; TRBD1 aligns across 8 bases. CDR1 MNHNY and CDR2 SVGAGI come from the germline V gene (reference sequence). V was clipped by 4 bases and J by 1 base; unmatched bases: 2. The CDR3 spans 14 residues.

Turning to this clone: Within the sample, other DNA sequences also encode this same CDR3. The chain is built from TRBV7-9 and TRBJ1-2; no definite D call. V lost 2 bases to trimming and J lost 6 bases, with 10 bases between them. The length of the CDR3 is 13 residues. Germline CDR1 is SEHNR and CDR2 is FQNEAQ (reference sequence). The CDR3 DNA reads TGTGCCAGCAGCTTACGCGGCGGAGATGGCTACACCTTC. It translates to CASSLRGGDGYTF.

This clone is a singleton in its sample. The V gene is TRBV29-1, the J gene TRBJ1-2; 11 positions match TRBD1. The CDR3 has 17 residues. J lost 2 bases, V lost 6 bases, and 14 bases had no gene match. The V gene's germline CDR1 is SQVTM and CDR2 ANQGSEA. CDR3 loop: CSVQAPGQGERNYGYTF. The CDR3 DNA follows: TGCAGCGTACAGGCACCGGGACAGGGGGAAAGAAACTATGGCTACACCTTC.

CDR3 sequence: CASSRLGGGTDTQYF. The CDR3 DNA reads TGCGCCAGCAGCCGCTTAGGCGGGGGCACAGATACGCAGTATTTT. The V and J genes are TRBV4-1 and TRBJ2-3, with a tentative D call TRBD2 (6 bases). The germline CDR1 and CDR2 sequences are MGHRA and YSYEKL. V dropped 4 bases and J dropped 1 base, with 12 bases sitting between them. There are 15 residues in the CDR3.

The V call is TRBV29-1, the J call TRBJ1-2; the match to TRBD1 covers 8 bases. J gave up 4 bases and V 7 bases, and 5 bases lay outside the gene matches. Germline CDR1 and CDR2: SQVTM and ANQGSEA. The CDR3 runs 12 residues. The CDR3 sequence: CSGQGPTYGYTF. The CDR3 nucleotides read TGCAGCGGACAGGGGCCTACCTATGGCTACACCTTC.

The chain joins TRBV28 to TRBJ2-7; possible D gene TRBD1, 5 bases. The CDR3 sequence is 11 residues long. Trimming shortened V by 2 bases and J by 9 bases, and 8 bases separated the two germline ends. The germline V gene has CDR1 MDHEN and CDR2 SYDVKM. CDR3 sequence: CASSLTTVQYF. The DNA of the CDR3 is TGTGCCAGCAGTTTAACGACAGTGCAGTACTTC.

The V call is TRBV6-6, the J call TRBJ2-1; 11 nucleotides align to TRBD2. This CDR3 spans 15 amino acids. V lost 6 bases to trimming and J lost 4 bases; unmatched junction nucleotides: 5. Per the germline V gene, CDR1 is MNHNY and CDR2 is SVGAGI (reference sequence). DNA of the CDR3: TGTGCCAGCAGCCCTAGCGGGGGGACTTACAATGAGCAGTTCTTC. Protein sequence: CASSPSGGTYNEQFF.

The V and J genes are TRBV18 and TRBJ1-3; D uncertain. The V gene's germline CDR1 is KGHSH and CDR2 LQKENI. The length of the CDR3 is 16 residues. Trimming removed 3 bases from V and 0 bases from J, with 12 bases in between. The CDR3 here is CASSPPNGYSGNTIYF. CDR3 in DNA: TGTGCCAGCTCACCCCCCAACGGGTACTCTGGAAACACCATATATTTT.

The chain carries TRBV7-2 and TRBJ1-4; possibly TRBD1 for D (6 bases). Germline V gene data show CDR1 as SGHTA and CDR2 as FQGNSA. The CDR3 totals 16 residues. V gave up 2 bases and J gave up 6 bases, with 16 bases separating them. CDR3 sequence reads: CASSLHGGLLDEKLFF. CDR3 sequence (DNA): TGTGCCAGCAGCTTACACGGGGGGCTTCTTGATGAAAAACTGTTTTTT.

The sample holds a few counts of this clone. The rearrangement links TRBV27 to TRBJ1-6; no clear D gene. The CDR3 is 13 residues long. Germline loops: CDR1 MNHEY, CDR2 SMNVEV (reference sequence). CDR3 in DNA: TGTGCTTCGTCGAGCTCCTATAATTCACCCCTCCACTTT. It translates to CASSSSYNSPLHF.

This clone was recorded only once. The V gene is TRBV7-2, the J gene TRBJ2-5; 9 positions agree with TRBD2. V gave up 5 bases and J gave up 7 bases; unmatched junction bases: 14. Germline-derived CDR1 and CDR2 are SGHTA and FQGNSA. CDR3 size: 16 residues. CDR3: CASSRGLAGAWGTQYF. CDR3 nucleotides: TGTGCCAGCAGCCGTGGGTTAGCGGGGGCCTGGGGGACCCAGTACTTC. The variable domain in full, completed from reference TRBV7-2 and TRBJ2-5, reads GAGVSQSPSNKVTEKGKDVELRCDPISGHTALYWYRQSLGQGLEFLIYFQGNSAPDKSGLPSDRFSAERTGGSVSTLTIQRTQQEDSAVYLCASSRGLAGAWGTQYFGPGTRLLVL.

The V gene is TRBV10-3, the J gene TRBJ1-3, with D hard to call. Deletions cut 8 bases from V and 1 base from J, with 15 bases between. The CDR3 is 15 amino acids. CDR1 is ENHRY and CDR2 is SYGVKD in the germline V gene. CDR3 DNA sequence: TGTGCCATCCACGACGGGTATACGTCTGGAAACACCATATATTTT. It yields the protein CAIHDGYTSGNTIYF.

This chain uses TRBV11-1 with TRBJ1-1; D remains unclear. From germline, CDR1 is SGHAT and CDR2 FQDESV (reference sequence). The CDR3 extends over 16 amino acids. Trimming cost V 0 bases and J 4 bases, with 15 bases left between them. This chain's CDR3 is CASSLASGGAVTEAFF. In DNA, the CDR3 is TGTGCCAGCAGCTTAGCGTCGGGAGGCGCAGTCACTGAAGCTTTCTTT.

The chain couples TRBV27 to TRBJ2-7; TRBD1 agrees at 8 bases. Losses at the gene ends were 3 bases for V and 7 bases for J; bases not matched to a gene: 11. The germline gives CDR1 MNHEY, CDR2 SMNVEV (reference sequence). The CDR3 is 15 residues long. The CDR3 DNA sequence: TGTGCCAGCAGTTTTTCGGACAGGGCTTCGTCTGAGCAGTACTTC. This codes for CASSFSDRASSEQYF.

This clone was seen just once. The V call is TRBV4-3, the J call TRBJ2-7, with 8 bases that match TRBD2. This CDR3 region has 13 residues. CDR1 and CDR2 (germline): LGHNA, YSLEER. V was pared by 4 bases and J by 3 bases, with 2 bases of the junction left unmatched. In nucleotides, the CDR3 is TGCGCCAGCAGCCTTACTAGCGGCTACGAGCAGTACTTC. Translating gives CASSLTSGYEQYF.

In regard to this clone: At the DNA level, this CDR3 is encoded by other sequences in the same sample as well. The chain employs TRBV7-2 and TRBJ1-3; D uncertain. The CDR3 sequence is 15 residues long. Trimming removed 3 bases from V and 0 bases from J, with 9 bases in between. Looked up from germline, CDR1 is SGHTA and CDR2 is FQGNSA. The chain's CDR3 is CASSFVGSSGNTIYF. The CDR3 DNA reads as TGTGCCAGCAGCTTTGTGGGAAGCTCTGGAAACACCATATATTTT. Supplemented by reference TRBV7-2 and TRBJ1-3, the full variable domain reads GAGVSQSPSNKVTEKGKDVELRCDPISGHTALYWYRQSLGQGLEFLIYFQGNSAPDKSGLPSDRFSAERTGGSVSTLTIQRTQQEDSAVYLCASSFVGSSGNTIYFGEGSWLTVV.

The CDR3 region has the DNA TGTGCCAGCAGCTTCCGAGACGGGGGGAACTATGGCTACACCTTC. Translation: CASSFRDGGNYGYTF. The J gene is TRBJ1-2, the V gene TRBV7-2, with D perhaps matching TRBD1 (5 bases). The V end lost 3 bases, the J end lost 2 bases, and 13 bases lay between the germline ends. The CDR3 has 15 amino acids. CDR1 is SGHTA and CDR2 is FQGNSA in the germline V gene. Variable domain in full (rest from reference TRBV7-2 and TRBJ1-2): GAGVSQSPSNKVTEKGKDVELRCDPISGHTALYWYRQSLGQGLEFLIYFQGNSAPDKSGLPSDRFSAERTGGSVSTLTIQRTQQEDSAVYLCASSFRDGGNYGYTFGSGTRLTVV.

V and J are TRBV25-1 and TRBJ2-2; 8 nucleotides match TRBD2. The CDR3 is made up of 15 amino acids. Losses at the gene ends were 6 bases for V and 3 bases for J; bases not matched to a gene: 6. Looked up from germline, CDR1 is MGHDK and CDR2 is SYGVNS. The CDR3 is CASSEAGGYTGELFF. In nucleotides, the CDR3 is TGTGCCAGCAGCGAGGCGGGAGGTTACACCGGGGAGCTGTTTTTT.

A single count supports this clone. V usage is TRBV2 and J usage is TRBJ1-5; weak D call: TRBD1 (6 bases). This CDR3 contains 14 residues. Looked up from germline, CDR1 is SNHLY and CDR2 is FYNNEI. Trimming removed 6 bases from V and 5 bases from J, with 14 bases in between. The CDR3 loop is CASSLEGEYQPQHF. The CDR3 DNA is TGTGCCAGCAGCCTGGAGGGGGAGTATCAGCCCCAGCATTTT.

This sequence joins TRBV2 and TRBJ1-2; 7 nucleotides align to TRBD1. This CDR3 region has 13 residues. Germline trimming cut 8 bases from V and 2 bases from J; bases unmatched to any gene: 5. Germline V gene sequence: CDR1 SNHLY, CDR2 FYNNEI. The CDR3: CASGEGANYGYTF. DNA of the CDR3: TGTGCCAGCGGCGAGGGGGCGAACTATGGCTACACCTTC.

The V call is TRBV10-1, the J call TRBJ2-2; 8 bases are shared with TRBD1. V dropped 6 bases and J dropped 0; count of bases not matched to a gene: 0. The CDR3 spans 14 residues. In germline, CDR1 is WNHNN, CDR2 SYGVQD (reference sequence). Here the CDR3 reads CASRDRANTGELFF. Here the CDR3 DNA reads TGCGCCAGCAGGGACAGGGCGAACACCGGGGAGCTGTTTTTT.

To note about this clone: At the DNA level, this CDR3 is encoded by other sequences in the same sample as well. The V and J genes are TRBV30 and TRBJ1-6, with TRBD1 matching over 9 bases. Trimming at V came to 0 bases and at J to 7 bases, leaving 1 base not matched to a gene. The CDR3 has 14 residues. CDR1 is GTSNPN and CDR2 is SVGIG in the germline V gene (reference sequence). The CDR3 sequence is CAWSVQGANSPLHF. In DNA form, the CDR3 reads TGTGCCTGGAGTGTACAGGGGGCAAATTCACCCCTCCACTTT.

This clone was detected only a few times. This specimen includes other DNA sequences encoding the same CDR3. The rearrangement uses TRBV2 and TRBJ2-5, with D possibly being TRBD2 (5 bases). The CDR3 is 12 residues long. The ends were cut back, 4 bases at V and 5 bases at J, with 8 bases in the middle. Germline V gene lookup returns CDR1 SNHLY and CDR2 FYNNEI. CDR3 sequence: CASSGRGETQYF. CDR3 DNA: TGTGCCAGCAGTGGTCGAGGGGAGACCCAGTACTTC.

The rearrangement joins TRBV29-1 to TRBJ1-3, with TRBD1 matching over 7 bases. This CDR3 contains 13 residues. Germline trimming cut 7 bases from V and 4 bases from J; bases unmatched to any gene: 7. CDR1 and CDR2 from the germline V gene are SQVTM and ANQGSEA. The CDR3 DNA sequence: TGCAGCGCCGGGCAGGGGGAAGGAAACACCATATATTTT. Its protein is CSAGQGEGNTIYF. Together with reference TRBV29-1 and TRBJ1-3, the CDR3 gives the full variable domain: SAVISQKPSRDICQRGTSLTIQCQVDSQVTMMFWYRQQPGQSLTLIATANQGSEATYESGFVIDKFPISRPNLTFSTLTVSNMSPEDSSIYLCSAGQGEGNTIYFGEGSWLTVV.

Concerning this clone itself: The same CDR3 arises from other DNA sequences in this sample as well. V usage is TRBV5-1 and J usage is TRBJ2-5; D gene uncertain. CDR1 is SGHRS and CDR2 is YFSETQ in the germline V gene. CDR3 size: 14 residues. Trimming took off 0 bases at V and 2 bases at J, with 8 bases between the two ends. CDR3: CASSLAGSQETQYF. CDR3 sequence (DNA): TGCGCCAGCAGCTTGGCTGGCAGTCAAGAGACCCAGTACTTC.

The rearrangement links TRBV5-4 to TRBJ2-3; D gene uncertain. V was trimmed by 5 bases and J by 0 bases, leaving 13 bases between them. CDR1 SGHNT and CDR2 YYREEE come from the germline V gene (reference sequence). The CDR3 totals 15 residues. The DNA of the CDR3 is TGTGCCAGCAGTAAGGAAGGGTCTAGCACAGATACGCAGTATTTT. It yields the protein CASSKEGSSTDTQYF.

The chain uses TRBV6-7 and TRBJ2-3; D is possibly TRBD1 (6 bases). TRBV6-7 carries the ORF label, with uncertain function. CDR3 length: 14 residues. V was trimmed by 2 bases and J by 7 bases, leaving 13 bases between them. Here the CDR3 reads CASSYDRPTHTQYF. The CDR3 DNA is TGTGCCAGCAGTTACGACAGGCCGACACATACGCAGTATTTT.